This TCR beta chain is drawn from a study of blood T cell repertoires in COVID-19. There are 13 residues in the CDR3. V was pared by 3 bases and J by 10 bases, with 13 bases between. Those who participated ranged in age from about 18 to 89 years and resided in about 24 US areas. Which cohort a participant joined came from the clinical history participants gave. Per the original methods: Estimates of nucleated cell counts were drawn from the amplification of reference gene primers. Produced via immunoSEQ multiplex PCR; TCRdb's table is partial and in-frame only. That table is the source of V, J and clone size, and D and trimming were worked out from the DNA. The data hold fewer than 450,000 clones, with approximately 85% observed a single time.

J is TRBJ2-1 and V is TRBV12-3 or TRBV12-4; possible D gene TRBD1, 6 bases. The sequenced material came from PBMCs or T cells enriched from blood (not recorded which). The source is a woman between 35 and 50 years old with acute COVID-19. The DNA for the CDR3 is TGTGCCAGCAGTTTGGGCAGGGGCAAGGAGCAGTTCTTC. Its translation is CASSLGRGKEQFF.